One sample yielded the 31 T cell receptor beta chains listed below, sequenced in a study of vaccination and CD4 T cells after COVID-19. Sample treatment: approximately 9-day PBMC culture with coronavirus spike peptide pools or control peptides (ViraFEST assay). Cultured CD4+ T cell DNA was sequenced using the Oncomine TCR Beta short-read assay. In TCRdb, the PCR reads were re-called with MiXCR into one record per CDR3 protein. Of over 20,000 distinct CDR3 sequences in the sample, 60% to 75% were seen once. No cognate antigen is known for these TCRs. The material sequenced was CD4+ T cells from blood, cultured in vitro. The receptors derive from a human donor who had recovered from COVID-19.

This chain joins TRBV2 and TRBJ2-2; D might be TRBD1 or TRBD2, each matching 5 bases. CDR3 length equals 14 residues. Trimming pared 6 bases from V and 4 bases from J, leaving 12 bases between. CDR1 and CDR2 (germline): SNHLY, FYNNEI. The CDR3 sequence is CASRDDSGTGELFF. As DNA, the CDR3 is TGTGCCAGCAGAGATGACAGCGGCACCGGGGAGCTGTTTTTT.

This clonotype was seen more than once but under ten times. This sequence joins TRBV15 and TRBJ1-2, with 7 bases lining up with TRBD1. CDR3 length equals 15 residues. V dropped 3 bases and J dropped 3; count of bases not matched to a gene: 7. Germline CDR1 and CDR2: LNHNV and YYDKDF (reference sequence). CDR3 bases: TGTGCCACCAGCAGCTCGACAGGGACCTACTATGGCTACACCTTC. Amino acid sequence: CATSSSTGTYYGYTF.

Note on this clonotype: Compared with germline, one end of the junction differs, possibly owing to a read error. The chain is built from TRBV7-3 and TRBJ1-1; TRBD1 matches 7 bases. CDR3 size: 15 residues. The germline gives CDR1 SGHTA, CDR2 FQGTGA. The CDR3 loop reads CASSAQGQVNTEAFF. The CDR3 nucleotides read TGTGCCAGCAGCGCACAAGGACAGGTGAACACTGAGGCTTTCTTT.

The CDR3 DNA reads as TGCAGTGCTAGAGATCCCCGGCGGGCGGGAGGGCCTGGAGATACGCAGTATTTT. Translated: CSARDPRRAGGPGDTQYF. This sequence joins TRBV20-1 and TRBJ2-3; 9 bases fit TRBD2. The V gene's germline CDR1 is DFQATT and CDR2 SNEGSKA (reference sequence). Losses at the gene ends were 0 bases for V and 5 bases for J; bases not matched to a gene: 15. CDR3 length: 18 residues.

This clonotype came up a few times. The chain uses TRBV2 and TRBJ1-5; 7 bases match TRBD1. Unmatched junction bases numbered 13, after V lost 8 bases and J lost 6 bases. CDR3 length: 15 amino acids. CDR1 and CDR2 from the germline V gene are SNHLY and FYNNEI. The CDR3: CASGQEQGPAQPQHF. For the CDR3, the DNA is TGTGCCAGCGGACAAGAACAGGGGCCGGCTCAGCCCCAGCATTTT.

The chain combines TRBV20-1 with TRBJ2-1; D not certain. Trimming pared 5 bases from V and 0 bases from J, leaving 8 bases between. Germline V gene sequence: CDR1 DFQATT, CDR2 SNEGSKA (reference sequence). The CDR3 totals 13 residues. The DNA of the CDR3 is TGCAGTGCTGATATTAGCTCCTACAATGAGCAGTTCTTC. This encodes CSADISSYNEQFF.

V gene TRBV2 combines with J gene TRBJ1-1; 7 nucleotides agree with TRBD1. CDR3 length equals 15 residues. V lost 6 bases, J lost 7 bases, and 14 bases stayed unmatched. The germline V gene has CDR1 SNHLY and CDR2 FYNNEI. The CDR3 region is CASRSDRANFLEAFF. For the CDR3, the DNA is TGTGCCAGCAGAAGCGACAGGGCCAACTTCCTTGAAGCTTTCTTT.

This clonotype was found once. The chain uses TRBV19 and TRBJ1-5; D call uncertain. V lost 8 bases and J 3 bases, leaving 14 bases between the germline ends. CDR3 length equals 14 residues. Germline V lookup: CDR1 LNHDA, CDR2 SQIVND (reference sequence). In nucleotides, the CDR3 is TGTGCCAGTTCGGGCAGGCGTGACAATCAGCCCCAGCATTTT. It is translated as CASSGRRDNQPQHF.

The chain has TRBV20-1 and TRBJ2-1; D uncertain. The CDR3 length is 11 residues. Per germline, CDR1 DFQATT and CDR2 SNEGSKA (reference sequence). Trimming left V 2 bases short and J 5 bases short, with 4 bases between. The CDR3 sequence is CSARRNNEQFF. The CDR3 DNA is TGCAGTGCTAGACGTAACAATGAGCAGTTCTTC.

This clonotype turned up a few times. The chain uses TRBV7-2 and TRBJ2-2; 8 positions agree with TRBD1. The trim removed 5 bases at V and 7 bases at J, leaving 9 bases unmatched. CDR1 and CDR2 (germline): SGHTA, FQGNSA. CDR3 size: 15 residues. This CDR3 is CASSPRTGYNGELFF. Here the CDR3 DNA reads TGTGCCAGCAGCCCCCGGACAGGGTATAACGGGGAGCTGTTTTTT.

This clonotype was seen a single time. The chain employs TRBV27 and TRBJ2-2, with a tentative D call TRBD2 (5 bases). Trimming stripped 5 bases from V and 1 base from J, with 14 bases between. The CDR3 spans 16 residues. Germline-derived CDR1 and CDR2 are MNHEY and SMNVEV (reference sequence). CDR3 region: CASSPRGSLNTGELFF. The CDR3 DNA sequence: TGTGCCAGCAGTCCCCGGGGTAGCCTGAACACCGGGGAGCTGTTTTTT.

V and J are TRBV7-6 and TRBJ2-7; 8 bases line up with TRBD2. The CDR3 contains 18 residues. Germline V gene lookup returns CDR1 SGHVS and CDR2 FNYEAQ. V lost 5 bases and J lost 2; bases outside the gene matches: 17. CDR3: CASSLRSSGVLKTYEQYF. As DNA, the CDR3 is TGTGCCAGCAGCCTTCGGAGTAGCGGGGTCCTTAAAACCTACGAGCAGTACTTC. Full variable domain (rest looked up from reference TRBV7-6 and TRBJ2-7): GAGVSQSPRYKVTKRGQDVALRCDPISGHVSLYWYRQALGQGPEFLTYFNYEAQQDKSGLPNDRFSAERPEGSISTLTIQRTEQRDSAMYRCASSLRSSGVLKTYEQYFGPGTRLTVT.

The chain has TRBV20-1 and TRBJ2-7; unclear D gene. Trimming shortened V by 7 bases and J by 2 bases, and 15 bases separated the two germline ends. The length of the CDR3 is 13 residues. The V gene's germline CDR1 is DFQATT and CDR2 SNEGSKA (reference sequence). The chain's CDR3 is CSDRDDQTYEQYF. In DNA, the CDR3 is TGCAGTGACAGAGACGACCAGACCTACGAGCAGTACTTC.

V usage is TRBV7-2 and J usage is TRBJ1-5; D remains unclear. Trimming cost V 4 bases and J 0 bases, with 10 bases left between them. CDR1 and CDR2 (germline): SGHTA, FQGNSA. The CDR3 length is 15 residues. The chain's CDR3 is CASSYGEHSNQPQHF. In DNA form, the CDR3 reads TGTGCCAGCAGCTACGGGGAACATAGCAATCAGCCCCAGCATTTT.

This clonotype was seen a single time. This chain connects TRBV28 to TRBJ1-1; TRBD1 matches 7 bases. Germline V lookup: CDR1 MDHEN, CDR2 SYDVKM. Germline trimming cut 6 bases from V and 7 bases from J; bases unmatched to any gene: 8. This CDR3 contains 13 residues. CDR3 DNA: TGTGCCAGCAGGCGTACAGGGGTGGGTGAAGCTTTCTTT. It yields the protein CASRRTGVGEAFF.

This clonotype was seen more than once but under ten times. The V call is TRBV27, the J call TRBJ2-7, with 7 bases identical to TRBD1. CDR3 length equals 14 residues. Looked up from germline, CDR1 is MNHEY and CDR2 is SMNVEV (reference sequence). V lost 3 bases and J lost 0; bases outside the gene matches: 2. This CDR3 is CASSFRDSSYEQYF. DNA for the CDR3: TGTGCCAGCAGTTTCCGGGACAGCTCCTACGAGCAGTACTTC.

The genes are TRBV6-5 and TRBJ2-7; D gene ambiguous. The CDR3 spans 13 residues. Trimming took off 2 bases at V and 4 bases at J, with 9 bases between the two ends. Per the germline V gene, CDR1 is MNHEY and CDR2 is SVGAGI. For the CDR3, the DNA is TGTGCCAGCAGTTACAGGCAAACTTACGAGCAGTACTTC. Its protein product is CASSYRQTYEQYF.

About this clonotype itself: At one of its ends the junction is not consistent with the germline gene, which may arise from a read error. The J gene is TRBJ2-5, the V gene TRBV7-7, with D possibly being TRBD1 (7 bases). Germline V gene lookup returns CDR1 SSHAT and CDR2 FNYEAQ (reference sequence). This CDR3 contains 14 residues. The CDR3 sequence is CASSLDPGGETQYF. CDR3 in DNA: TGTGCTAGCAGCTTAGATCCAGGGGGGGAGACCCAGTACTTC.

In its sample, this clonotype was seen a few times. CDR3 in amino acids: CASSSPTGIVETQYF. The CDR3, as DNA: TGTGCCAGCAGCTCCCCGACAGGGATCGTAGAGACCCAGTACTTC. The rearrangement joins TRBV7-9 to TRBJ2-5, with 7 bases fitting TRBD1. The V segment lost 4 bases and the J segment 4 bases; nucleotides outside the gene matches: 9. This CDR3 has 15 amino acids. Germline CDR1 SEHNR, CDR2 FQNEAQ (reference sequence).

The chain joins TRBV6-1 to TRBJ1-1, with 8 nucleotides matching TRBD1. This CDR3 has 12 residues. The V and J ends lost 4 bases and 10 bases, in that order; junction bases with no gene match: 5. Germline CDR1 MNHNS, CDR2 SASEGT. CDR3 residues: CASSVAGGSAFF. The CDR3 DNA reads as TGTGCCAGCAGTGTAGCAGGGGGCTCAGCTTTCTTT.

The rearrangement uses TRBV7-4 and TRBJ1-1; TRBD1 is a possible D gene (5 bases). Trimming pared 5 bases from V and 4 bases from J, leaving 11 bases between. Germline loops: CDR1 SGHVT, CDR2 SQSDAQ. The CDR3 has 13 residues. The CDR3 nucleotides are TGTGCCAGCAGCCCTGTGGGGCCCACTGAAGCTTTCTTT. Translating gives CASSPVGPTEAFF.

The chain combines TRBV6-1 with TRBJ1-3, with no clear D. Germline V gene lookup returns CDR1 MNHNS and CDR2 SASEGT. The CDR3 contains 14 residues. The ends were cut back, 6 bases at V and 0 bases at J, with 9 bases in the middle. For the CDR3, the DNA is TGTGCCAGCAGGCCCACGAGCTCTGGAAACACCATATATTTT. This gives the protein CASRPTSSGNTIYF.

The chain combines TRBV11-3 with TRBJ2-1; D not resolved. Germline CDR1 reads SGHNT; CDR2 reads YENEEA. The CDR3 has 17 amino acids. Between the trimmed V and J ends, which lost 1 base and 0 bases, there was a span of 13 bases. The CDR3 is CASSLGSPESSYNEQFF. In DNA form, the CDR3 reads TGTGCCAGCAGCTTAGGTTCCCCCGAGAGCTCCTACAATGAGCAGTTCTTC.

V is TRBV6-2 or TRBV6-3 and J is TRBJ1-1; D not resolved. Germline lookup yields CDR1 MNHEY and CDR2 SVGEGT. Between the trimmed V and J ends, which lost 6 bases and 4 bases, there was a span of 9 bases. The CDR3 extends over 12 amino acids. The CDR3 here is CASSRRGTEAFF. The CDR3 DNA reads TGTGCCAGCAGCCGACGGGGCACTGAAGCTTTCTTT.

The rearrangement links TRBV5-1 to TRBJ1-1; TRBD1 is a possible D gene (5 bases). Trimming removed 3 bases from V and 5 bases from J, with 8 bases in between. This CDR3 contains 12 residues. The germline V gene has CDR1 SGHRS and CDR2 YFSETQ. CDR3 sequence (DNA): TGCGCCAGCAGCTCTTCAGGGACTGAAGCTTTCTTT. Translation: CASSSSGTEAFF.

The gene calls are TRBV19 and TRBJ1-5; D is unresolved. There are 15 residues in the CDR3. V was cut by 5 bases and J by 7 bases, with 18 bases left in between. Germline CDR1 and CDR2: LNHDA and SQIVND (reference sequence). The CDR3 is CASSARLRGGQPQHF. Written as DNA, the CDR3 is TGTGCCAGTAGTGCTAGACTTCGAGGAGGACAGCCCCAGCATTTT.

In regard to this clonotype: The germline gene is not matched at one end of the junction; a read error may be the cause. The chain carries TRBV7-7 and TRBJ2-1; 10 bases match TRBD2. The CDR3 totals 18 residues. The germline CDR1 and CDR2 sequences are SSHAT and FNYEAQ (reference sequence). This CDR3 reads CASSLAPTKAGGPNEQFF. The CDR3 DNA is TGTGCTAGCAGCTTAGCTCCGACTAAAGCGGGAGGGCCCAATGAGCAGTTCTTC.

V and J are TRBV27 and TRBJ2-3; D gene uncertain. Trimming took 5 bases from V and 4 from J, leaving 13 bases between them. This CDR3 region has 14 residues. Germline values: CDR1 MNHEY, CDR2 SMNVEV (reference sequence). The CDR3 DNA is TGTGCCAGCAGTCCCCCAACCATAGCAGATACGCAGTATTTT. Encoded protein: CASSPPTIADTQYF.

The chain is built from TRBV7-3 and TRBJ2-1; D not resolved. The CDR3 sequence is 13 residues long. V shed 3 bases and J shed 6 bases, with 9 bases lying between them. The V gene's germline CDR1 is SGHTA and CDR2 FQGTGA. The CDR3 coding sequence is TGTGCCAGCAGCTTGACTTTCCCCAATGAGCAGTTCTTC. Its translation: CASSLTFPNEQFF.

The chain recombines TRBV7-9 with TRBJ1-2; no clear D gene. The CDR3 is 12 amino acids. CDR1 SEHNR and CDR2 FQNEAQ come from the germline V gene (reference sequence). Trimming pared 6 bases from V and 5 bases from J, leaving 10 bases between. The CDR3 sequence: CASRSVTYGYTF. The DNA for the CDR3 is TGTGCCAGCAGGTCCGTTACTTATGGCTACACCTTC. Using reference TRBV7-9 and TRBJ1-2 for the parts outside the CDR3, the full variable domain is DTGVSQNPRHKITKRGQNVTFRCDPISEHNRLYWYRQTLGQGPEFLTYFQNEAQLEKSRLLSDRFSAERPKGSFSTLEIQRTEQGDSAMYLCASRSVTYGYTFGSGTRLTVV.

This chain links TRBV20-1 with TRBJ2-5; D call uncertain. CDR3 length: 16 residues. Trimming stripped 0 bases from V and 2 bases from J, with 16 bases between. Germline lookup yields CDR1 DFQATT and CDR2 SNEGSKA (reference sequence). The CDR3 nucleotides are TGCAGTGCTAGAGAAGTGTGGACGGTGAATCAAGAGACCCAGTACTTC. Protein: CSAREVWTVNQETQYF.